This T cell receptor beta chain appears in the sequencing data of a study of blood T cell dynamics during melanoma immunotherapy. TCRdb's table, derived via immunoSEQ multiplex PCR, lists solely in-frame clones and lacks some. The data contain about 24,000 clones, about 83% of them singletons. CDR1 is SNHLY, CDR2 FYNNEI, per germline. The CDR3 is made up of 13 amino acids. Trimming took 6 bases from V and 6 from J, leaving 13 bases between them. Regarding time point: pre-treatment baseline. At 12 weeks after first infusion, RECIST 1.1 defined response for most patients. The source is a human donor with melanoma. The rearrangement uses TRBV2 and TRBJ2-3; D remains ambiguous. The sample was blood, taken from a patient treated with checkpoint blockade. CDR3 sequence reads: CASSGESGDTQYF. The CDR3 nucleotides are TGTGCCAGCAGCGGAGAGTCCGGGGATACGCAGTATTTT.